These 26 T cell receptor beta chains originate from one sample sequenced in a study of T-cell memory formation after mild COVID-19 (dated by TCRdb to the early 2020s). The library was obtained by 5' RACE. Sequencing was performed on an Illumina NovaSeq 6000. TCRdb reworked the public reads: Q25 trimming with fastp, MiXCR clone assembly, productive beta chains retained. Each entry is one CDR3 protein sequence, shown with its most common DNA and genes. For this sample there are hundreds of thousands of distinct CDR3 sequences; around 28% appear just once. The ten largest clones take up 13% of the sample. The sample comprised PBMCs or a T cell subset sorted from them (not recorded which). The receptors were sampled from an adult woman who had mild COVID-19 (a few samples of this study predate the infection). The sample titles of this study are shuffled in the database, so cell type and time point are left out; the donor was told from shared clones.

The chain links TRBV4-3 to TRBJ2-1, with 14 bases that match TRBD2. The CDR3 is 19 residues long. Germline CDR1 LGHNA, CDR2 YSLEER. Trimming at V came to 2 bases and at J to 6 bases, leaving 12 bases not matched to a gene. The CDR3 here is CASSQLLPGLAGVSNEQFF. In DNA, the CDR3 is TGCGCCAGCAGCCAACTCCTTCCGGGACTAGCGGGAGTGTCCAATGAGCAGTTCTTC.

The sample holds a few counts of this clonotype. The chain combines TRBV6-2 or TRBV6-3 with TRBJ2-7; D is possibly TRBD1 or TRBD2 (5 bases each). The CDR3 has 13 residues. The germline V gene encodes CDR1 MNHEY and CDR2 SVGEGT. Trimming pared 2 bases from V and 7 bases from J, leaving 12 bases between. In DNA, the CDR3 is TGTGCCAGCAGTTACGGGGGAGCGTTTGAGCAGTACTTC. It codes for CASSYGGAFEQYF.

This rearrangement joins TRBV20-1 to TRBJ2-5, with D maybe TRBD1 (5 bases). The V and J ends lost 0 bases and 6 bases respectively, with 17 bases between them. Germline CDR1 is DFQATT and CDR2 is SNEGSKA (reference sequence). The CDR3 covers 15 residues. The chain's CDR3 is CSARDKGRPPKTQYF. CDR3 DNA sequence: TGCAGTGCTAGAGATAAGGGGCGACCCCCCAAGACCCAGTACTTC.

This clonotype showed up just a few times. The chain combines TRBV3-1 with TRBJ2-3; D unclear. V was shortened by 3 bases and J by 2 bases, with 9 bases between the two germline ends. The CDR3 covers 14 residues. Germline-derived CDR1 and CDR2 are LGHDT and YNNKEL (reference sequence). Here the CDR3 DNA reads TGTGCCAGCAGCCAGAGTGGTCACACAGATACGCAGTATTTT. It is translated as CASSQSGHTDTQYF.

This sequence joins TRBV30 and TRBJ2-2; 7 bases line up with TRBD2. The V gene's germline CDR1 is GTSNPN and CDR2 SVGIG (reference sequence). The V and J ends lost 4 bases and 1 base, in that order; junction bases with no gene match: 9. This CDR3 has 16 amino acids. The CDR3 DNA is TGTGCCTGGAAAGCGCTAGCGGTCTTGAACACCGGGGAGCTGTTTTTT. Its protein is CAWKALAVLNTGELFF.

The rearrangement links TRBV9 to TRBJ2-7; perhaps TRBD1 as D (6 bases). The CDR3 covers 13 residues. V lost 4 bases to trimming and J lost 5 bases, with 13 bases between them. Germline V lookup: CDR1 SGDLS, CDR2 YYNGEE. In DNA form, the CDR3 reads TGTGCCAGCAGCCCAACAGGGACCCACGAGCAGTACTTC. This encodes CASSPTGTHEQYF.

J is TRBJ2-3 and V is TRBV7-3; 9 bases map to TRBD2. Per the germline V gene, CDR1 is SGHTA and CDR2 is FQGTGA. The length of the CDR3 is 16 residues. The V segment lost 5 bases and the J segment 4 bases; nucleotides outside the gene matches: 10. This CDR3 is CASSPRGGRVADTQYF. The CDR3 region has the DNA TGTGCCAGCAGCCCACGGGGCGGGAGGGTCGCAGATACGCAGTATTTT. Together with reference TRBV7-3 and TRBJ2-3, the CDR3 gives the full variable domain: GAGVSQTPSNKVTEKGKYVELRCDPISGHTALYWYRQSLGQGPEFLIYFQGTGAADDSGLPNDRFFAVRPEGSVSTLKIQRTERGDSAVYLCASSPRGGRVADTQYFGPGTRLTVL.

The chain combines TRBV29-1 with TRBJ1-1; TRBD1 matches at 10 bases. J lost 3 bases, V lost 7 bases, and 11 bases had no gene match. Germline assignment: CDR1 SQVTM and CDR2 ANQGSEA. This CDR3 is 15 amino acids long. In DNA, the CDR3 is TGCAGCGGGGTGAACCCTGGGACAGGGGACACTGAAGCTTTCTTT. Its translation is CSGVNPGTGDTEAFF.

This clonotype turned up a few times. The chain carries TRBV7-9 and TRBJ1-5, with 9 bases aligning to TRBD1. Germline values: CDR1 SEHNR, CDR2 FQNEAQ (reference sequence). The V gene end was trimmed by 1 base and the J gene end by 5 bases; junction bases not matched to a gene: 6. This CDR3 spans 16 amino acids. The CDR3 region has the DNA TGTGCCAGCAGCTTAGAGGGGACAGGGAGGCATCAGCCCCAGCATTTT. It translates to CASSLEGTGRHQPQHF.

This clonotype turned up a few times. This sequence joins TRBV27 and TRBJ1-6, with D tentatively TRBD1 (6 bases). Trimming took off 2 bases at V and 0 bases at J, with 14 bases between the two ends. Germline V CDR1 and CDR2: MNHEY, SMNVEV (reference sequence). The CDR3 contains 18 residues. The CDR3 sequence: CASSLTGTSNSYNSPLHF. The CDR3 DNA reads TGTGCCAGCAGTTTAACCGGGACATCAAACTCCTATAATTCACCCCTCCACTTT.

J is TRBJ2-5 and V is TRBV20-1; maybe TRBD2 (5 bases). CDR3 length: 14 amino acids. V was pared by 0 bases and J by 1 base, with 9 bases between. CDR1 and CDR2 from the germline V gene are DFQATT and SNEGSKA (reference sequence). CDR3: CSARDISGQETQYF. DNA of the CDR3: TGCAGTGCTAGAGATATCAGCGGCCAAGAGACCCAGTACTTC.

The chain has TRBV5-4 and TRBJ1-1, with a tentative D call TRBD1 (5 bases). This CDR3 contains 13 residues. V was clipped by 3 bases and J by 6 bases, with 12 bases between them. Germline V lookup: CDR1 SGHNT, CDR2 YYREEE (reference sequence). Here the CDR3 DNA reads TGTGCCAGCAGCTCGGGACGCTCGGCTGAAGCTTTCTTT. Translating it yields CASSSGRSAEAFF.

The rearrangement uses TRBV20-1 and TRBJ1-5; D is undetermined. The CDR3 sequence is 13 residues long. Germline V CDR1 and CDR2: DFQATT, SNEGSKA (reference sequence). V shed 6 bases and J shed 0 bases, with 9 bases lying between them. The CDR3 protein is CSATENSNQPQHF. The CDR3 coding sequence is TGCAGTGCCACGGAGAATAGCAATCAGCCCCAGCATTTT.

The chain joins TRBV2 to TRBJ2-1, with 7 bases matching TRBD2. This CDR3 comprises 13 residues. The V segment lost 8 bases and the J segment 0 bases; nucleotides outside the gene matches: 1. Germline lookup yields CDR1 SNHLY and CDR2 FYNNEI. DNA for the CDR3: TGTGCCAGCGGCGGGAGCTCCTACAATGAGCAGTTCTTC. This translates into CASGGSSYNEQFF.

Only a few counts were recorded for this clonotype. The chain employs TRBV7-9 and TRBJ2-7, with 10 bases matching TRBD2. CDR3 length: 12 residues. Unmatched junction bases numbered 7, after V lost 11 bases and J lost 6 bases. Germline CDR1 SEHNR, CDR2 FQNEAQ (reference sequence). The CDR3 DNA reads TGTGCCGCGACAGCGGGAGGGGGCGAGCAGTACTTC. This encodes CAATAGGGEQYF. Drawing the rest from reference TRBV7-9 and TRBJ2-7, the complete variable domain is DTGVSQNPRHKITKRGQNVTFRCDPISEHNRLYWYRQTLGQGPEFLTYFQNEAQLEKSRLLSDRFSAERPKGSFSTLEIQRTEQGDSAMYLCAATAGGGEQYFGPGTRLTVT.

This clonotype was seen a handful of times. The chain combines TRBV12-3 or TRBV12-4 with TRBJ1-2; no clear D. Trimming pared 6 bases from V and 4 bases from J, leaving 9 bases between. This CDR3 contains 12 residues. The CDR3 protein is CASSGGPYGYTF. The CDR3, as DNA: TGTGCCAGCAGCGGAGGGCCCTATGGCTACACCTTC.

The chain joins TRBV6-5 to TRBJ2-7; 8 bases align to TRBD1. Germline V lookup: CDR1 MNHEY, CDR2 SVGAGI. The CDR3 is 17 amino acids. The V gene end was trimmed by 4 bases and the J gene end by 6 bases; junction bases not matched to a gene: 17. CDR3 nucleotide sequence: TGTGCCAGCAGTTCCCTACTAAGACAGGGGCCCTCGTCCGAGCAGTACTTC. Protein: CASSSLLRQGPSSEQYF.

This clonotype showed up just a few times. V gene TRBV5-1 combines with J gene TRBJ2-5; the match to TRBD2 covers 7 bases. Trimming at V came to 2 bases and at J to 3 bases, leaving 7 bases not matched to a gene. The CDR3 spans 15 residues. Germline CDR1 is SGHRS and CDR2 is YFSETQ. The CDR3 region is CASSFDSSGKETQYF. CDR3 DNA sequence: TGCGCCAGCAGCTTTGATTCAAGCGGGAAAGAGACCCAGTACTTC.

This clonotype was recorded a few times. This chain connects TRBV6-5 to TRBJ2-7; D is unresolved. This CDR3 spans 16 amino acids. Trimming stripped 6 bases from V and 0 bases from J, with 18 bases between. Germline V lookup: CDR1 MNHEY, CDR2 SVGAGI. CDR3 coding DNA: TGTGCCAGCAGCCCTGCCGTGGCACCCAGCTCCTACGAGCAGTACTTC. It codes for CASSPAVAPSSYEQYF.

The genes are TRBV10-3 and TRBJ2-7; D not certain. V lost 3 bases, J lost 2 bases, and 11 bases lay in between. Germline loops: CDR1 ENHRY, CDR2 SYGVKD. The CDR3 runs to 14 residues. CDR3 nucleotide sequence: TGTGCCATCAGTGACGTCGAGACCGCCTACGAGCAGTACTTC. Protein: CAISDVETAYEQYF.

This clonotype was seen a handful of times. The chain couples TRBV9 to TRBJ2-1, with TRBD2 matching 10 bases. This CDR3 spans 16 amino acids. Germline V gives CDR1 SGDLS, CDR2 YYNGEE. J was trimmed by 3 bases and V by 1 base; bases with no gene match: 4. The chain's CDR3 is CASSVSPSGSYNEQFF. In nucleotides, the CDR3 is TGTGCCAGCAGCGTATCCCCTAGCGGGAGCTACAATGAGCAGTTCTTC. The whole variable domain, remainder taken from reference TRBV9 and TRBJ2-1, is DSGVTQTPKHLITATGQRVTLRCSPRSGDLSVYWYQQSLDQGLQFLIQYYNGEERAKGNILERFSAQQFPDLHSELNLSSLELGDSALYFCASSVSPSGSYNEQFFGPGTRLTVL.

Here the CDR3 DNA reads TGTGCCAGCAGCCAAGACCGACCGTGGAACTACGAGCAGTACTTC. It is translated as CASSQDRPWNYEQYF. The rearrangement joins TRBV3-1 to TRBJ2-7; D is unclear. This CDR3 region has 15 residues. With 0 bases removed from V and 3 bases from J, the gap between germline ends came to 12 bases. The V gene's germline CDR1 is LGHDT and CDR2 YNNKEL (reference sequence).

This clonotype has at least ten counts. This CDR3 reads CSVRDRIDTGELFF. CDR3 in DNA: TGCAGCGTCAGGGACAGGATAGACACCGGGGAGCTGTTTTTT. J is TRBJ2-2 and V is TRBV29-1; 8 bases fit TRBD1. J gave up 3 bases and V 6 bases, and 6 bases lay outside the gene matches. This CDR3 spans 14 amino acids. The V gene's germline CDR1 is SQVTM and CDR2 ANQGSEA.

This clonotype was seen only a few times. CDR3 region: CASSLEGGLNTGELFF. The CDR3, as DNA: TGTGCCAGCAGCTTAGAGGGTGGACTGAACACCGGGGAGCTGTTTTTT. The V gene is TRBV11-2, the J gene TRBJ2-2; D possibly corresponds to TRBD2 (5 bases). The CDR3 contains 16 residues. Germline values: CDR1 SGHAT, CDR2 FQNNGV. The germline V and J ends were trimmed by 0 bases and 1 base, with 9 bases remaining between them.

This clonotype was detected only a few times. The chain carries TRBV29-1 and TRBJ2-1, with D tentatively TRBD1 (6 bases). In germline, CDR1 is SQVTM, CDR2 ANQGSEA. With 0 bases removed from V and 0 bases from J, the gap between germline ends came to 12 bases. There are 16 residues in the CDR3. Here the CDR3 reads CSVEDVDRISYNEQFF. DNA of the CDR3: TGCAGCGTTGAAGATGTCGACAGGATCTCCTACAATGAGCAGTTCTTC.

V is TRBV5-1 and J is TRBJ2-5; TRBD1 might be the D (5 bases). CDR1 and CDR2 (germline): SGHRS, YFSETQ. V shed 0 bases and J shed 2 bases, with 14 bases lying between them. The CDR3 is 16 amino acids. The CDR3 sequence: CASSLEGVVGQETQYF. DNA of the CDR3: TGCGCCAGCAGCTTGGAAGGGGTTGTGGGACAAGAGACCCAGTACTTC.